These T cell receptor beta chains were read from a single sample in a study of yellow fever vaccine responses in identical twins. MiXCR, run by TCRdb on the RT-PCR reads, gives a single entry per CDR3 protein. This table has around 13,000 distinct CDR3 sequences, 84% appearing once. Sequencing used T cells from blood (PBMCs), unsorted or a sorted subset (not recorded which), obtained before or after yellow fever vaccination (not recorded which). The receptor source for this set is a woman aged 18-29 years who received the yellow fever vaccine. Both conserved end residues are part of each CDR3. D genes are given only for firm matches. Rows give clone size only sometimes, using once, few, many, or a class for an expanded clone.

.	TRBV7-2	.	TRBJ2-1	CASSLQITGIFNEQFF	TGTGCCAGCAGCTTACAAATTACAGGGATTTTCAATGAGCAGTTCTTC
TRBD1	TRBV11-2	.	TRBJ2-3	CASSPRDRGTDTQYF	TGTGCCAGCAGCCCCCGGGACAGGGGCACAGATACGCAGTATTTT
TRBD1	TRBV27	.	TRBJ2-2	CASSLGTEGELFF	TGTGCCAGCAGTTTAGGGACAGAAGGGGAGCTGTTTTTT
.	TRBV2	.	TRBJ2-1	CASSVNEQFF	TGTGCCAGCAGTGTCAATGAGCAGTTCTTC
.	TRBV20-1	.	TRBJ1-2	CSAREQGYGYTF	TGCAGTGCTAGAGAGCAAGGATATGGCTACACCTTC
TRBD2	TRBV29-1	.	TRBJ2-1	CSVSGRALNEQFF	TGCAGCGTTAGCGGGAGGGCCCTCAATGAGCAGTTCTTC
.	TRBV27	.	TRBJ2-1	CASSWYAKDEQFF	TGTGCCAGCAGTTGGTACGCTAAAGATGAGCAGTTCTTC
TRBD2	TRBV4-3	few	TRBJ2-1	CASSFTSESSYNEQFF	TGCGCCAGCAGCTTCACTAGCGAGAGCTCCTACAATGAGCAGTTCTTC
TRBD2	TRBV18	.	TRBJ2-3	CASSACSGGKDTQYF	TGTGCCAGCTCGGCGTGTAGCGGGGGTAAGGATACGCAGTATTTT
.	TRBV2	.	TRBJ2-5	CAINLRGTETQYF	TGTGCCATCAACCTCAGGGGAACAGAGACCCAGTACTTC
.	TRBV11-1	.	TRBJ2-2	CASSYLSGELFF	TGTGCCAGCAGCTATTTGAGCGGGGAGCTGTTTTTT
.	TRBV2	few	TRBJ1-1	CASSVWGANTEAFF	TGTGCCAGCAGTGTGTGGGGGGCGAACACTGAAGCTTTCTTT
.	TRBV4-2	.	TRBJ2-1	CASSQESPGNEQFF	TGTGCCAGCAGCCAAGAGTCTCCGGGCAATGAGCAGTTCTTC
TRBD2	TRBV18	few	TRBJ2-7	CASSANGGASYEQYF	TGTGCCAGCTCGGCGAACGGGGGGGCCAGCTACGAGCAGTACTTC
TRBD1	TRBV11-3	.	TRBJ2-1	CASSLNRGDYNEQFF	TGTGCCAGCAGCCTCAACAGGGGAGACTACAATGAGCAGTTCTTC
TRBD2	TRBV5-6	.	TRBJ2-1	CASSPSGTSNEQFF	TGTGCCAGCAGCCCGTCCGGGACTAGCAATGAGCAGTTCTTC
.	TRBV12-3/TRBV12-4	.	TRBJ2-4	CASRLDLAKNIQYF	TGTGCCAGCAGGCTAGATCTAGCCAAAAACATTCAGTACTTC
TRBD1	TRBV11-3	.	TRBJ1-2	CASSIGTGGGYTF	TGTGCCAGCAGCATCGGGACAGGGGGTGGCTACACCTTC
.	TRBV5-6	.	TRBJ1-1	CASSWVGRYEAFF	TGTGCCAGCAGCTGGGTGGGACGGTATGAAGCTTTCTTT
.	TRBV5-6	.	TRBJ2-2	CASSFVPTGITGELFF	TGTGCCAGCAGCTTCGTCCCAACCGGCATTACCGGGGAGCTGTTTTTT
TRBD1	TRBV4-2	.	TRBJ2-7	CASSQGEGGSYEQYF	TGTGCCAGCAGCCAAGGAGAAGGGGGCAGCTACGAGCAGTACTTC
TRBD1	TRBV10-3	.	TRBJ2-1	CAISETGGGEQFF	TGTGCCATCAGTGAGACAGGGGGCGGTGAGCAGTTCTTC
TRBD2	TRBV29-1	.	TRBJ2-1	CSVAGTSGTYNEQFF	TGCAGCGTTGCCGGGACTAGCGGGACCTACAATGAGCAGTTCTTC
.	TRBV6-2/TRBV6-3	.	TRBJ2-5	CASSYRGTAWETQYF	TGTGCCAGCAGTTACCGCGGGACAGCTTGGGAGACCCAGTACTTC
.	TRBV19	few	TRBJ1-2	CASSITPRVGYTF	TGTGCCAGTAGTATAACCCCCAGGGTCGGCTACACCTTC
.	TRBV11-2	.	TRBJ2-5	CASSLDPGEGGWGLQETQYF	TGTGCCAGCAGCTTAGACCCCGGGGAGGGGGGATGGGGGTTACAAGAGACCCAGTACTTC
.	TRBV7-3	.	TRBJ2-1	CASSPGRIGEQFF	TGTGCCAGCAGCCCGGGGAGGATAGGGGAGCAGTTCTTC
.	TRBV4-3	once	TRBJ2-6	CASSQGNRVSGANVLTF	TGCGCCAGCAGCCAAGGTAACAGGGTCTCTGGGGCCAACGTCCTGACTTTC
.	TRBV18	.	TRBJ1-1	CASSPDGEAFF	TGTGCCAGCTCACCGGACGGTGAAGCTTTCTTT
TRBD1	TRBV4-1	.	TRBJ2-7	CASSQERQGAGLTYEQYF	TGCGCCAGCAGCCAAGAGAGACAGGGGGCGGGTTTGACCTACGAGCAGTACTTC
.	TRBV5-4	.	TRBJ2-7	CASSLFGPREQYF	TGTGCCAGCAGCTTGTTCGGTCCTCGGGAGCAGTACTTC
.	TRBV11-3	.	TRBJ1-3	CASSLLPPGEISGNTIYF	TGTGCCAGCAGCTTACTCCCTCCTGGGGAGATCTCTGGAAACACCATATATTTT
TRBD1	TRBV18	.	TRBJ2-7	CASSPKNWQGANEQYF	TGTGCCAGCTCACCTAAGAACTGGCAGGGGGCGAACGAGCAGTACTTC
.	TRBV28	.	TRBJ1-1	CASSLPVAEAFF	TGTGCCAGCAGCCTACCCGTCGCTGAAGCTTTCTTT
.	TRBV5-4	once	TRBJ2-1	CASSRNDEQFF	TGTGCCAGCAGCCGCAACGATGAGCAGTTCTTC
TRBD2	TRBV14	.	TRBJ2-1	CASSQNTGGGRVNEQFF	TGTGCCAGCAGCCAAAACACCGGCGGGGGGCGCGTCAATGAGCAGTTCTTC
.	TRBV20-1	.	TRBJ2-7	CSARKTGYEQYF	TGCAGTGCTAGAAAGACAGGCTACGAGCAGTACTTC